This T cell receptor beta chain was documented in a study of control samples from healthy donors and cancer patients. TCRdb's table, derived via immunoSEQ multiplex PCR, lists solely in-frame clones and lacks some. The profile shows about 140,000 clones, 91% of them singletons. V shed 5 bases and J 5 bases; nucleotides not matched to a gene: 6. From germline, CDR1 is SEHNR and CDR2 FQNEAQ (reference sequence). CDR3 length: 15 amino acids. Material: blood. This sequence joins TRBV7-9 and TRBJ2-5; 12 bases map to TRBD2. The clonotype comes from a man aged 25-45 years in good health. This CDR3 is CASSNLAGGPETQYF. CDR3 bases: TGTGCCAGCAGCAACCTAGCGGGGGGGCCGGAGACCCAGTACTTC.